This TCR beta chain was sequenced for a study of cytomegalovirus exposure and HLA in healthy donors (dated by TCRdb to the late 2010s). Turning to the overall study: In an earlier analysis of roughly 500 of the donors, 250 to 350 Gb of sequence data and 120 million or so unique TCR beta sequences from about 190 million T cells were reported. An early release that covered fewer than 750 HLA-typed donors contained approximately 300 gigabases of sequencing data and about 93 million unique TCR sequences. The genetic ancestry cluster associated with self-reported Caucasian donors included around 76% of the approximately 400 genotyped donors. The study aimed to test whether cataloging public T cell receptors could reveal signatures of past pathogen exposure. The study profiled the T cell repertoires of fewer than 850 subjects by immunosequencing and related them to cytomegalovirus serostatus. Besides the first cohort of roughly 660 subjects, a separate validation cohort made up of roughly 120 different subjects was used. The study combined high-throughput TCR immunosequencing, statistical association of individual TCRs with disease status, and machine learning to predict cytomegalovirus infection status. A later analysis re-analyzed previously published TCR beta repertoires from roughly 600 donors and added high-resolution HLA genotyping to study TCR occurrence patterns. In the later analysis, no new phenotypic data were used to find candidate immune exposures; instead, reliance was placed on TCR beta sequences and their occurrence across donors. To decide whether each TCR beta V gene segment behaved as functional or pseudogenic, an earlier analysis of fewer than 750 of the donors relied on high-throughput TCR beta sequencing. Donor age, sex, ethnicity and CMV serostatus were compiled alongside the repertoire data. A later genetic analysis used genome-wide SNP genotypes for about 55% of the 666 donors, treating that subset as a discovery cohort. Every discovery cohort repertoire had been produced on one sequencing platform. Class I and class II HLA loci were covered by the typing at four-digit resolution. The number of donors typed differed by locus, with about 629-630 for A, B, C, DRB1 and DQB1, around 560 for DQA1, nearly 610 for DPA1, and 400 to 490 for DPB1. Roughly 5 DR-DQ haplotypes were handled as single units for association and clustering because linkage in the cohort was strong. Among around 400 genotyped donors of the cohort, an average of about 220,000 unique TCR beta nucleotide sequences was sequenced per donor, of which about 18% were non-productive. The investigation overall reported the following: According to the authors, the approach could potentially be generalized to other disease states and immunological phenotypes. An association between a missense DCLRE1C variant and V-gene and J-gene trimming of TCR beta chains was found in a later genetic analysis and replicated in an independent cohort. A later analysis reported that several top co-occurrence clusters appeared linked to parvovirus B19, influenza, CMV and Epstein-Barr virus. This cohort had only TCR beta chains sequenced, and the lack of alpha or paired-chain data limited which features could be detected. An earlier analysis of approximately 540 of the donors showed that most TCR beta V segments appeared in productive rearrangements either about 87% or about 30% of the time, which broadly matched IMGT annotations. The classifier was reported to diagnose cytomegalovirus status with high specificity and sensitivity in both the original and validation cohorts. HLA typing was unavailable for some donors at each locus, so association tests used only the typed subset. A later analysis found that TCR association rates varied across HLA loci, with DRB1 alleles showing the most associated TCRs and HLA-C alleles the fewest. Correlated functional status among segregating V segments might be attributable to linkage disequilibrium, but an unknown experimental factor could not be ruled out. When HLA alleles, especially DR and DQ, strongly co-occurred, attributing TCR associations to individual alleles was difficult. Most TCR sequences were seen in very few donors, while some public TCRs were found in many individuals. A total of around 150 TCR beta chains were listed by the study as associated with cytomegalovirus. The earlier analysis of approximately 590 of the donors excluded seventeen rarely observed V segments, including chromosome 9 orphons, because counts were too low. Sequencing depth was assumed to be roughly uniform across donors in the presence/absence analyses, though that assumption may not hold. In a later analysis, HLA-associated TCR beta chains were found to be more clonally expanded and to have lower generation probabilities than equally common non-associated chains. A later genetic analysis reported fewer N-insertions in productive TCRs among donors in an Asian-associated ancestry cluster than the roughly 720-donor mean. Specific HLA alleles were associated with 16,951 TCR beta sequences at a false discovery rate of 0.05 in a later analysis. A cluster of highly shared sequence variants was judged likely to be a technical artifact of the sequencing pipeline. Because the 87-base-pair reads could not distinguish some IMGT-functional V segments, including TRBV6-2 and TRBV6-3, those segments were excluded. In vitro tests confirmed that a few of the cytomegalovirus-associated TCR beta chains recognize cytomegalovirus antigens. A further reported finding was that TCR beta sequences accurately predicted the HLA-A and HLA-B alleles for most subjects in the first cohort. According to a later analysis, most CMV-associated TCR beta chains appeared to be HLA-restricted, and the HLA associations seemed to be driven largely by CMV exposure. For the cohort, immune exposure information was limited to CMV serostatus.

The cohort comprised 710 or so healthy bone marrow donors. At the time of sampling, every cohort member was nominally healthy, though immune exposures that went unrecorded were likely present. The donor was CMV seropositive and belonged to the group of 270 or so seropositive cohort members. Each donor provided a peripheral blood sample, and peripheral blood mononuclear cells were used for TCR beta sequencing. The Qiagen DNeasy Blood Extraction Kit was used to extract genomic DNA from the blood cell samples. As concerns this clone: It lacks a known antigen. No clone much larger than this one lies a single base away; base qualities are absent.

The germline V gene yields SGHNT for CDR1 and YENEEA for CDR2. Ends trimmed: V by 4 bases, J by 8 bases; bases unmatched to a gene: 5. The CDR3 contains 13 residues, cysteine and phenylalanine counted. Only the CDR3 portion is preserved as DNA: 39 bases, with reading frame beginning at the first base. Preparation of the library involved the immunoSEQ multiplex PCR assay. For the multiplex PCR, a mixture combining 60 forward primers for TCR Vbeta segments and 13 reverse primers for TCR Jbeta segments was used. The CDR3 region of rearranged TCR beta genes was amplified from genomic DNA with a multiplex PCR assay. Amplified TCR beta libraries were sequenced as 87-base-pair reads on the Illumina HiSeq System. Per the authors' processing: In a later analysis, around 80 million unique TCR beta chains were counted across the approximately 670 repertoires, and roughly 11 million of these chains were shared by at least two donors. A nearest-neighbor algorithm error-corrected the raw reads and collapsed the reads into unique sequences, merging closely related sequences to remove PCR and sequencing errors. V, D and J gene segments were assigned by aligning CDR3 sequences to IMGT reference sequences. For a sequence to be retained, a match of at least six nucleotides to both a V gene segment and a J gene segment was required. A rearrangement was called productive if the CDR3 had no stop codons and remained in frame with V and J, and every other rearrangement was called non-productive. Following IMGT convention, CDR3 was defined as the stretch from the second conserved V-encoded cysteine up to the conserved J-encoded phenylalanine. The earlier analysis of about 620 of the donors excluded sequences that lacked an unambiguous match to a single V gene segment. An earlier analysis of almost 600 of the donors classified V segments as functional when productive rearrangements were above 56.7% and as segregating when the standard deviation between donors was above 5%. A statistical classification framework was developed to diagnose cytomegalovirus status using the catalog of TCR beta chain sequences. In a later analysis, TCR nucleotide sequences were compared against IMGT/GENE-DB human TR gene sequences so that V and J genes could be assigned. The TCRdist pipeline was used in a later analysis to assign CDR3 sequences and most-parsimonious VDJ recombination scenarios. In a later analysis, each TCR beta chain was defined by its CDR3 amino acid sequence together with its V-gene family, and reads lacking a unique V-gene family were excluded. A later analysis removed 450 to 600 highly shared, low-generation-probability nucleotide sequences to deal with suspected cross-contamination and a sequencing artifact. For each public chain, a later analysis derived a clonal expansion index from normalized ranks of inferred template counts within each repertoire. Generation probabilities in a later analysis came from a VDJ recombination model fitted to out-of-frame rearrangements, and those results were checked against IGoR. A later analysis scored TCR-TCR, TCR-HLA and TCR-CMV co-occurrence with hypergeometric tests, applying a repertoire-size bias correction to TCR pairs. A later analysis estimated false discovery rates by permuting HLA or CMV assignments 20 times. In a later analysis, co-occurring TCRs were grouped using DBSCAN, and TCRdist sequence similarity was added for clustering within HLA-allele-positive subsets. Repertoires with fewer than 30,000 or more than 120,000 public chains were left out of co-occurrence clustering, as were five repertoires with anomalous nucleotide sharing. TCRdb limited this immuneACCESS table to in-frame rearrangements with V and J called. A share of clones is missing; checked studies link under half to unresolved V genes, and the rest is unexplained. Clonal size and the V and J genes are those of that table, whereas D and trimming came from the DNA. For this sample the table gives 150,000 to 200,000 clones, of which about 80% were detected only once. Clones ranked in the top ten supply over 12% of the sample.

This TCR came from a man aged 45-60 years in good health and CMV-seropositive. The V and J segments used are TRBV11-3 and TRBJ1-2; 9 bases in the middle match TRBD1. Sequenced material: PBMCs. CDR3 reads: CASSYRDRDGYTF. The nucleotide sequence is TGTGCCAGCAGCTACCGGGACAGGGACGGCTACACCTTC.